This passage covers 23 T cell receptor beta chains from one sample sequenced in a study of blood T cell repertoires in COVID-19 (dated by TCRdb to 2018 to 2020). The library came from the immunoSEQ multiplex PCR assay. Imported from immuneACCESS, the table was reduced by TCRdb to in-frame sequences with V and J called. These copies leave out some clones; in studies compared against another copy, an unresolved V gene accounts for under half, and the cause of the remainder is not known. The sample data list over 150,000 clones, and more than 60% of these were observed just once. Roughly 8.4% of the sample goes to the ten largest clones. Sequencing used peripheral blood. Receptor source: a man aged 55-75 years with acute or convalescent COVID-19.

V and J are TRBV5-1 and TRBJ2-2; 7 bases fit TRBD1. Losses at the gene ends were 0 bases for V and 5 bases for J; bases not matched to a gene: 10. This CDR3 is built from 17 residues. The germline V gene has CDR1 SGHRS and CDR2 YFSETQ. CDR3 bases: TGCGCCAGCAGCTTGGATCCCGGGACAGCCCTAACCGGGGAGCTGTTTTTT. Translating gives CASSLDPGTALTGELFF. The variable domain in full, with the rest retrieved from reference TRBV5-1 and TRBJ2-2, is KAGVTQTPRYLIKTRGQQVTLSCSPISGHRSVSWYQQTPGQGLQFLFEYFSETQRNKGNFPGRFSGRQFSNSRSEMNVSTLELGDSALYLCASSLDPGTALTGELFFGEGSRLTVL.

CDR3 nucleotides: TGCGCCAGCAGCCCGACTAGCGGTCAAGAGACCCAGTACTTC. Its translation is CASSPTSGQETQYF. This rearrangement joins TRBV5-1 to TRBJ2-5; 9 bases line up with TRBD2. The V and J ends lost 4 bases and 2 bases, in that order; junction bases with no gene match: 3. Germline CDR1 SGHRS, CDR2 YFSETQ. This CDR3 region has 14 residues.

This sequence joins TRBV6-2 or TRBV6-3 and TRBJ2-1, with 8 bases that match TRBD1. The junction had 3 bases not matched to a gene; V was cut back by 5 bases and J by 6 bases. Germline V lookup: CDR1 MNHEY, CDR2 SVGEGT. The length of the CDR3 is 13 residues. Here the CDR3 reads CASSLDRGNEQFF. CDR3 nucleotide sequence: TGTGCCAGCAGTCTAGACAGGGGCAATGAGCAGTTCTTC.

In this sample, this clone turned up once. J is TRBJ1-1 and V is TRBV6-4; the D is unclear. Trimming left V 5 bases short and J 4 bases short, with 11 bases between. Per the germline V gene, CDR1 is MRHNA and CDR2 is SNTAGT. This CDR3 region has 13 residues. Here the CDR3 DNA reads TGTGCCAGCAGTTACGAGGGTTCCACTGAAGCTTTCTTT. Its translation: CASSYEGSTEAFF.

V is TRBV12-5 and J is TRBJ1-1, with D tentatively TRBD1 (6 bases). The V end was cut by 5 bases, the J end by 1 base, with 14 bases between. The CDR3 spans 15 residues. The germline CDR1 and CDR2 sequences are LGHNT and FRNRAP. The CDR3 nucleotides are TGTGCTAGTGGTCCCCTGGACAGCGCGAACACTGAAGCTTTCTTT. Translated: CASGPLDSANTEAFF. The entire variable domain, with the rest obtained from reference TRBV12-5 and TRBJ1-1, is as follows: DARVTQTPRHKVTEMGQEVTMRCQPILGHNTVFWYRQTMMQGLELLAYFRNRAPLDDSGMPKDRFSAEMPDATLATLKIQPSEPRDSAVYFCASGPLDSANTEAFFGQGTRLTVV.

The CDR3 reads CASSQVVRDGGFQPQHF. The CDR3 DNA reads TGCGCCAGCAGCCAGGTGGTAAGGGACGGAGGGTTTCAGCCCCAGCATTTT. The chain combines TRBV4-1 with TRBJ1-5; the D gene is possibly TRBD1 (5 bases). Trimming stripped 3 bases from V and 6 bases from J, with 21 bases between. Germline-derived CDR1 and CDR2 are MGHRA and YSYEKL. The CDR3 is 17 residues long.

This chain uses TRBV10-3 with TRBJ2-1; D is undetermined. Trimming stripped 0 bases from V and 8 bases from J, with 5 bases between. The CDR3 length is 12 residues. Per the germline V gene, CDR1 is ENHRY and CDR2 is SYGVKD. In DNA, the CDR3 is TGTGCCATCAGTGAGTCATCGGATGAGCAGTTCTTC. Amino acids: CAISESSDEQFF.

The chain employs TRBV4-1 and TRBJ1-1; 7 nucleotides agree with TRBD1. This CDR3 is 15 amino acids long. CDR1 and CDR2 from the germline V gene are MGHRA and YSYEKL. V was pared by 0 bases and J by 5 bases, with 6 bases of the junction left unmatched. CDR3 DNA sequence: TGCGCCAGCAGCCAAGAAACAGGGGCGGCGACTGAAGCTTTCTTT. Encoded protein: CASSQETGAATEAFF.

A single count supports this clone. V and J are TRBV3-1 (or the pseudogene TRBV3-2) and TRBJ1-1, with 10 bases lining up with TRBD1. Germline CDR1 is LGHDT and CDR2 is YNNKEL (reference sequence). The CDR3 has 14 residues. V dropped 4 bases and J dropped 6; count of bases not matched to a gene: 5. The DNA for the CDR3 is TGTGCCAGCAGCCCCCAGACAGGGGGCCCTGAAGCTTTCTTT. Its protein product is CASSPQTGGPEAFF.

The V and J genes are TRBV23-1 and TRBJ1-5, with TRBD1 matching over 8 bases. TRBV23-1 is known as an ORF, though its function is uncertain. The CDR3 contains 18 residues. Germline trimming cut 4 bases from V and 5 bases from J; bases unmatched to any gene: 16. The CDR3 loop reads CASSRLRQGRSRHQPQHF. In DNA, the CDR3 is TGCGCCAGCAGTCGCCTACGACAGGGGCGTAGTCGGCATCAGCCCCAGCATTTT.

In DNA form, the CDR3 reads TGTGCCAGCACCTACAGGGTGAACACTGAAGCTTTCTTT. Protein sequence: CASTYRVNTEAFF. V gene TRBV11-2 combines with J gene TRBJ1-1, with D tentatively TRBD1 (6 bases). There are 13 residues in the CDR3. The V gene's germline CDR1 is SGHAT and CDR2 FQNNGV. The V gene lost 7 bases and the J gene lost 0 bases, with 9 bases spanning the gap.

The gene calls are TRBV28 and TRBJ2-1, with 12 bases matching TRBD2. Per germline, CDR1 MDHEN and CDR2 SYDVKM. Losses at the gene ends were 2 bases for V and 7 bases for J; bases not matched to a gene: 6. This CDR3 region has 16 residues. The CDR3 DNA reads as TGTGCCAGCAGTTTACTAGCGGGGGGGAATGATAATGAGCAGTTCTTC. Translation gives CASSLLAGGNDNEQFF. The whole variable domain, remainder taken from reference TRBV28 and TRBJ2-1, is DVKVTQSSRYLVKRTGEKVFLECVQDMDHENMFWYRQDPGLGLRLIYFSYDVKMKEKGDIPEGYSVSREKKERFSLILESASTNQTSMYLCASSLLAGGNDNEQFFGPGTRLTVL.

The chain uses TRBV14 and TRBJ2-3; the match to TRBD1 covers 8 bases. Germline V gene lookup returns CDR1 SGHDN and CDR2 FVKESK. With V trimmed by 4 bases and J by 0 bases, 6 bases remained unmatched. CDR3 size: 16 residues. Here the CDR3 reads CASSLGQGLSTDTQYF. Written as DNA, the CDR3 is TGTGCCAGCAGCCTTGGACAGGGCCTTAGCACAGATACGCAGTATTTT.

V is TRBV19 and J is TRBJ1-2; D is undetermined. V was trimmed by 2 bases and J by 7 bases, leaving 17 bases between them. The CDR3 runs 15 residues. Germline CDR1 reads LNHDA; CDR2 reads SQIVND (reference sequence). CDR3 nucleotides: TGTGCCAGTAGTATAATAGGCGGGCGGAGGGCTGGCTACACCTTC. Its translation is CASSIIGGRRAGYTF.

This sequence joins TRBV29-1 and TRBJ1-5; 7 bases are a match to TRBD1. The CDR3 has 14 residues. CDR1 SQVTM and CDR2 ANQGSEA come from the germline V gene. V lost 6 bases, J lost 4 bases, and 9 bases stayed unmatched. The CDR3 here is CSVQAGTANQPQHF. The CDR3 DNA reads TGCAGCGTGCAGGCTGGGACAGCTAATCAGCCCCAGCATTTT.

This clone was detected a few times. The V call is TRBV7-9, the J call TRBJ1-2; no clear D gene. CDR1 is SEHNR, CDR2 FQNEAQ, per germline (reference sequence). V lost 5 bases to trimming and J lost 0 bases, with 22 bases between them. The CDR3 covers 18 residues. The CDR3 reads CASSPRTLRQASNYGYTF. In DNA, the CDR3 is TGTGCCAGCAGCCCGAGAACGCTCCGGCAGGCCTCTAACTATGGCTACACCTTC.

This clone was detected ten times or more. The chain joins TRBV19 to TRBJ1-6; D gene uncertain. V shed 6 bases and J shed 4 bases, with 13 bases lying between them. Germline V gene lookup returns CDR1 LNHDA and CDR2 SQIVND (reference sequence). This CDR3 contains 15 residues. CDR3 protein: CASRRVEIYNSPLHF. The CDR3 bases are TGTGCCAGTAGGAGGGTGGAAATTTATAATTCACCCCTCCACTTT.

This clone was found a few times. The chain recombines TRBV30 with TRBJ2-1; D gene unclear. V lost 7 bases and J 2 bases, leaving 6 bases between the germline ends. This CDR3 has 11 amino acids. Germline CDR1 is GTSNPN and CDR2 is SVGIG (reference sequence). The CDR3 DNA follows: TGTGCCTCGCAGACCTACAATGAGCAGTTCTTC. The encoded protein is CASQTYNEQFF.

The chain employs TRBV7-9 and TRBJ1-5, with no clear D. This CDR3 contains 13 residues. V lost 2 bases and J lost 7, with 9 bases in between. Per the germline V gene, CDR1 is SEHNR and CDR2 is FQNEAQ (reference sequence). CDR3 sequence (DNA): TGTGCCAGCAGCTTATTTGAGGAGCAGCCCCAGCATTTT. As protein: CASSLFEEQPQHF. Variable domain in full (rest from reference TRBV7-9 and TRBJ1-5): DTGVSQNPRHKITKRGQNVTFRCDPISEHNRLYWYRQTLGQGPEFLTYFQNEAQLEKSRLLSDRFSAERPKGSFSTLEIQRTEQGDSAMYLCASSLFEEQPQHFGDGTRLSIL.

The CDR3 DNA reads TGTGCCAGCAGCTTGGCTCGCCGGGGTACCCCCTACGAGCAGTACTTC. Its translation: CASSLARRGTPYEQYF. V and J are TRBV5-6 and TRBJ2-7; a possible D gene is TRBD2 (5 bases). The CDR3 extends over 16 amino acids. The germline CDR1 and CDR2 sequences are SGHDT and YYEEEE. V was pared by 0 bases and J by 2 bases, with 15 bases between.

The CDR3 is CASGTGGNEQYF. The DNA of the CDR3 is TGTGCCAGCGGGACAGGGGGTAACGAGCAGTACTTC. The J gene is TRBJ2-7, the V gene TRBV6-5; 11 bases match TRBD1. The germline V gene encodes CDR1 MNHEY and CDR2 SVGAGI. With 8 bases clipped from V and 5 bases from J, the junction kept 2 bases outside the gene matches. There are 12 residues in the CDR3.

This clone was observed a single time. The chain carries TRBV18 and TRBJ2-5, with a weak D call TRBD2 (6 bases). CDR1 is KGHSH and CDR2 is LQKENI in the germline V gene. This CDR3 comprises 16 residues. Trimming left V 3 bases short and J 5 bases short, with 19 bases between. For the CDR3, the DNA is TGTGCCAGCTCACCTCTAACTCTGGAGAGCGGGGAGACCCAGTACTTC. This codes for CASSPLTLESGETQYF.

V is TRBV24-1 and J is TRBJ1-1; tentative D call: TRBD1 (5 bases). V lost 7 bases, J lost 3 bases, and 17 bases lay in between. CDR3 length: 15 amino acids. Germline CDR1 KGHDR, CDR2 SFDVKD. The CDR3 protein is CATRADAGVYTEAFF. The CDR3 bases are TGTGCCACCAGAGCTGACGCGGGGGTGTACACTGAAGCTTTCTTT.